This T cell receptor (beta chain) appears in the sequencing data of a study of OX40 agonist ivuxolimab in advanced cancers. The wider study: Therapy given before enrollment (anti-PD-1, anti-PD-L1 or anti-CTLA-4) was allowed, and over 35% had some.

Regarding this clone: Its antigen is not identified.

Generated by immunoSEQ multiplex PCR, the TCRdb table keeps only in-frame clones and is missing some. The table has roughly 92,000 clones, 85% to 90% seen once. Study observations and caveats: Within 6 weeks, CD4+ and CD8+ blood T cells expanded clonally at 0.1 to 3.0 mg/kg. Normalized T-cell clonal expansion was also low in some nonresponders.

The starting material was CD4+ or CD8+ T cells sorted from blood, obtained in a trial of the OX40 agonist ivuxolimab. This sequence originates from an adult with an advanced solid tumor such as melanoma, head and neck, liver or kidney cancer.

CDR3 sequence: CASSGVGEQYF. CDR3 sequence (DNA): TGTGCCAGCTCAGGTGTTGGCGAGCAGTACTTC. The chain couples TRBV6-5 to TRBJ2-7; D is undetermined. The CDR3 totals 11 residues. Germline V gene lookup returns CDR1 MNHEY and CDR2 SVGAGI. V was trimmed by 8 bases and J by 6 bases, leaving 11 bases between them.